What follows is one T cell receptor beta chain and its context. What it binds is unknown. The data were taken from a study of cytomegalovirus exposure and HLA in healthy donors. The study, taken as a whole, reports: Reports state that TCR beta sequences accurately predicted most subjects' HLA-A and HLA-B alleles.

PCR was performed using 60 Vbeta and 13 Jbeta primers. The repertoire was sequenced with immunoSEQ multiplex PCR; TCRdb's copy has only in-frame clones and lacks some. This sample has about 160,000 clones; 65% to 80% occur once, and the top ten carry about 4.5%. Sequences were obtained from PBMCs. The source is a man aged 35 to 55 in good health and CMV-seronegative.

CDR3 nucleotide sequence: TGTGCCAGCAGCTTAAGCTATGAGCAGTTCTTC. Protein: CASSLSYEQFF. The J gene is TRBJ2-1, the V gene TRBV7-2; no firm D call. The germline V and J ends were trimmed by 2 bases and 8 bases, with 4 bases remaining between them. This CDR3 region has 11 residues. Per germline, CDR1 SGHTA and CDR2 FQGNSA.